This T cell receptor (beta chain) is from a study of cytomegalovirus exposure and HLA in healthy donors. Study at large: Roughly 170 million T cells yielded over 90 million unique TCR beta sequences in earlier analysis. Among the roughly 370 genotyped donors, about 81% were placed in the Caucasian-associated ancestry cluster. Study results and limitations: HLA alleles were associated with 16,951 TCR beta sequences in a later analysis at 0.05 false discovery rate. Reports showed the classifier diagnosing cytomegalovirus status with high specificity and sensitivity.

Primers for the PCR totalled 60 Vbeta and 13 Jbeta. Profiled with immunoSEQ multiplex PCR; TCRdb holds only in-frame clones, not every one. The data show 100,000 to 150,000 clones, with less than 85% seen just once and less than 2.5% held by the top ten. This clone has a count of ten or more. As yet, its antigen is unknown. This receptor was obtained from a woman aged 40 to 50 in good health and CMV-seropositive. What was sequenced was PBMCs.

CDR3 protein: CASSQLAGGLETQYF. For the CDR3, the DNA is TGCGCCAGCAGCCAATTAGCGGGGGGGCTTGAGACCCAGTACTTC. The chain links TRBV4-3 to TRBJ2-5; 11 nucleotides align to TRBD2. The ends lost 2 bases at V and 5 bases at J; junction bases unmatched: 4. From germline, CDR1 is LGHNA and CDR2 YSLEER. This CDR3 is built from 15 residues.